The 4 T cell receptor beta chains below all came from one sample that was sequenced in a study of blood T cell repertoires in COVID-19. Using immunoSEQ multiplex PCR, the repertoire was profiled, and TCRdb retains in-frame clones only, with some absent. The sample records roughly 400,000 clones, about 90% being singletons. The source material was PBMCs or T cells enriched from blood (not recorded which). The receptor set was obtained from a woman aged 25 to 39 who had recovered from COVID-19.

V gene TRBV21-1 combines with J gene TRBJ2-7; the DNA was not used to check the table's D call, TRBD2. TRBV21-1 is reported as a pseudogene. There are 16 residues in the CDR3. CDR3 DNA sequence: TGTGCCAGCAGCAAAGTTAGTAGCGGGGGTACCTACGAGCAGTACTTC. It is translated as CASSKVSSGGTYEQYF.

The genes are TRBV7-9 and TRBJ2-2; tentative D call: TRBD2 (6 bases). With 0 bases removed from V and 7 bases from J, the gap between germline ends came to 12 bases. This CDR3 is 15 amino acids long. Looked up from germline, CDR1 is SEHNR and CDR2 is FQNEAQ (reference sequence). The chain's CDR3 is CASSLARTRGGELFF. CDR3 sequence (DNA): TGTGCCAGCAGCTTAGCGCGAACGCGGGGCGGGGAGCTGTTTTTT.

This chain joins TRBV7-9 and TRBJ1-4, with no clear D. The CDR3 totals 13 residues. Germline V CDR1 and CDR2: SEHNR, FQNEAQ (reference sequence). V was pared by 7 bases and J by 7 bases, with 13 bases between. The CDR3 DNA follows: TGTGCCAGCATCCCCGGAACGGGTGAAAAACTGTTTTTT. Its translation is CASIPGTGEKLFF.

V usage is TRBV5-4 and J usage is TRBJ2-7, with 7 positions matching TRBD1. Germline V gene data show CDR1 as SGHNT and CDR2 as YYREEE (reference sequence). Unmatched junction bases numbered 9, after V lost 0 bases and J lost 0 bases. The CDR3 has 17 amino acids. In DNA form, the CDR3 reads TGTGCCAGCAGCTTGGGCCCCCCGGGACAGATCTCCTACGAGCAGTACTTC. Its protein product is CASSLGPPGQISYEQYF.